A selection of T cell receptor beta chains follows, all from one sample in a study of blood T cell repertoires in COVID-19. The data were produced by immunoSEQ multiplex PCR, yet TCRdb's version contains in-frame clones alone and is incomplete. The table shows under 300,000 clones, with 86% occurring only once. Input material: peripheral blood. These receptors all stem from a man between 60 and 70 years old with acute or convalescent COVID-19. CDR3s include the opening cysteine and the closing phenylalanine or tryptophan. Each record gives: V gene, J gene, CDR3 protein.

TRBV13	TRBJ1-1	CASLKGGRGRAFF
TRBV30	TRBJ1-4	CARGGLNEKLFF
TRBV5-4	TRBJ2-5	CASRRGDIQETQYF
TRBV24-1	TRBJ1-5	CATSRGLNQPQHF
TRBV7-9	TRBJ2-3	CASSLGAGGGTQYF
TRBV9	TRBJ2-7	CASSPRSGDRHEQYF
TRBV19	TRBJ1-4	CASRPRTQEKLFF
TRBV27	TRBJ2-5	CASSQVALQETQYF
TRBV2	TRBJ1-5	CASSFQGGNQPQHF
TRBV30	TRBJ1-5	CAWSLGDSNQPQHF
TRBV7-8	TRBJ1-1	CASSVNPGYAEAFF
TRBV6-5	TRBJ2-1	CASSLGTGRHNEQFF
TRBV11-2	TRBJ2-3	CASSLGLYTDTQYF
TRBV28	TRBJ1-6	CASSRRGYNSPLHF
TRBV10-1	TRBJ1-6	CASSGGRGDTWYNSPLHF
TRBV27	TRBJ2-1	CASSLAGDYNEQFF
TRBV11-3	TRBJ2-2	CASSHRGTGELFF
TRBV27	TRBJ2-1	CASSSTGTSGLRSYNEQFF
TRBV5-4	TRBJ2-7	CASSGDRGGYEQYF
TRBV19	TRBJ1-5	CASSIWAGDQPQHF
TRBV7-3	TRBJ2-1	CASSLIGPPNEQFF
TRBV28	TRBJ1-2	CASSLQGYGYTF
TRBV10-3	TRBJ2-7	CAISGQGQGAGEQYF
TRBV6-5	TRBJ2-7	CASSYSVSGQKDEQYF
TRBV28	TRBJ2-5	CASSPEGDRGYF
TRBV5-6	TRBJ1-5	CASSLAVSNQPQHF